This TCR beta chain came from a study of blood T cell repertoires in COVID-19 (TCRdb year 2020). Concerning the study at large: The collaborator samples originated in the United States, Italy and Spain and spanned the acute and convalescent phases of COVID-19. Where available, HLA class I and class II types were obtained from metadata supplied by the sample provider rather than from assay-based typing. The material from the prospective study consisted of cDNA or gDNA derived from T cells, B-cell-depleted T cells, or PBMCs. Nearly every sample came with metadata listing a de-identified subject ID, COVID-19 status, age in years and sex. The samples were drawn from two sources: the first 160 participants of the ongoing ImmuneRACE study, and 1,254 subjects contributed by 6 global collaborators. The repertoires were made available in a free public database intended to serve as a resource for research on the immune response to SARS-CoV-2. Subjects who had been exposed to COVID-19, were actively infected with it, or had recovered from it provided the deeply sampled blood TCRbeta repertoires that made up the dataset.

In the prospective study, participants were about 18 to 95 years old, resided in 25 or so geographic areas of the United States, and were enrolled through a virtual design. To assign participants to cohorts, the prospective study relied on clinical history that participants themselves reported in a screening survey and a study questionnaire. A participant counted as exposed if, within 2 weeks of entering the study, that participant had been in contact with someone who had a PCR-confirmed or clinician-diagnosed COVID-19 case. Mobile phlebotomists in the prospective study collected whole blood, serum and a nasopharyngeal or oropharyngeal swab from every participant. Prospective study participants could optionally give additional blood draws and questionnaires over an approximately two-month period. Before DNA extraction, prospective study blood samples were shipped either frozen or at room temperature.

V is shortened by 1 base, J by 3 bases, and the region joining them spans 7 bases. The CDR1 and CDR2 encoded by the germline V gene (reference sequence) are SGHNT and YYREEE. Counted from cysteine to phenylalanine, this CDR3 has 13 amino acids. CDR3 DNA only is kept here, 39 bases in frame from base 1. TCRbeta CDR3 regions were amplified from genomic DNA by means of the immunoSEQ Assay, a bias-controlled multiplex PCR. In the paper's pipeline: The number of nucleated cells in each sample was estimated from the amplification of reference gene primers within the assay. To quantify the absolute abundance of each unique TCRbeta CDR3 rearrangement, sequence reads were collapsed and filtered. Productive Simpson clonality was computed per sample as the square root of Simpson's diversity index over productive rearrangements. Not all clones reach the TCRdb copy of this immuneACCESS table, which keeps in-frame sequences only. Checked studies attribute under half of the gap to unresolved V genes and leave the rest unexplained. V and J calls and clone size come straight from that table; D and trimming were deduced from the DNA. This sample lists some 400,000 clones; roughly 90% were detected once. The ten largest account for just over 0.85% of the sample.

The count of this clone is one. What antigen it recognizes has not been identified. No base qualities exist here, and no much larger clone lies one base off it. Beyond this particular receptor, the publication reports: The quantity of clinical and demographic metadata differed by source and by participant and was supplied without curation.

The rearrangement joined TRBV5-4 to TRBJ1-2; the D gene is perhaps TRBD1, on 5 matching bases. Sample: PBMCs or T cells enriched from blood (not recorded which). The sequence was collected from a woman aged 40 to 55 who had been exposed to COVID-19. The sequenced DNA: TGTGCCAGCAGCTTGCCGGGGGACTATGGCTACACCTTC. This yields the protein CASSLPGDYGYTF. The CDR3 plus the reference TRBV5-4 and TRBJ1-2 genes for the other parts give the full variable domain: ETGVTQSPTHLIKTRGQQVTLRCSSQSGHNTVSWYQQALGQGPQFIFQYYREEENGRGNFPPRFSGLQFPNYSSELNVNALELDDSALYLCASSLPGDYGYTFGSGTRLTVV.